The text below deals with one TCR beta chain. Its antigen is not identified. This sample stems from a study of T cell repertoires in cytomegalovirus infection. Study summary: CMV infection plus the matching HLA type was flagged by public TCR beta signatures. Study conclusions and caveats: The cumulative frequency of public TCR beta families identified carriers of CMV plus the relevant HLA. The response measured ex vivo was dominated by TCR beta clonotypes (HLA-C-restricted and CMV-specific).

The CDR3 is made up of 17 amino acids. The V gene end was trimmed by 3 bases and the J gene end by 5 bases; junction bases not matched to a gene: 12. Germline loops: CDR1 SEHNR, CDR2 FQNEAQ (reference sequence). TCRdb fed the reads into MiXCR, producing one record per CDR3 protein. The table has around 710,000 distinct CDR3 sequences, 25% to 30% seen once; the top ten hold about 12%. The specimen was cultured CD8+ T cells from PBMCs, collected from culture after CMV antigen stimulation. The origin of this receptor is a human donor in good health (CMV status not recorded). Some clones in this sample may be carry-over from other donors' samples. V gene TRBV7-9 combines with J gene TRBJ2-5; 10 bases align to TRBD2. CDR3 loop: CASSFLAGVTGKETQYF. The CDR3 DNA follows: TGTGCCAGCAGCTTCCTAGCGGGGGTAACCGGGAAGGAGACCCAGTACTTC.